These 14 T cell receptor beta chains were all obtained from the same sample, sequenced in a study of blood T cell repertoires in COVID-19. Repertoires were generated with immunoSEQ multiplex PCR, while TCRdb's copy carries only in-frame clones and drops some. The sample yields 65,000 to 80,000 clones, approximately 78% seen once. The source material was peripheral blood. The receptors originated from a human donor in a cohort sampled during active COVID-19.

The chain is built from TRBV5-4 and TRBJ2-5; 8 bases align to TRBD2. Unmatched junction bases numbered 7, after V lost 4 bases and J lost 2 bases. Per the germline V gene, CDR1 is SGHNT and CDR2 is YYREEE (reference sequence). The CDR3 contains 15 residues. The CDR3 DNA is TGTGCCAGCAGCCCAGGGGTAGCGGGGCAAGAGACCCAGTACTTC. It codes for CASSPGVAGQETQYF.

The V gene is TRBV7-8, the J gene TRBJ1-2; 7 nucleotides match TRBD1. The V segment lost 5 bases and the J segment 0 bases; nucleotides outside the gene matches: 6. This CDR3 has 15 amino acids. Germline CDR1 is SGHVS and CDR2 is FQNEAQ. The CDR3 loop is CASSPTQGPNYGYTF. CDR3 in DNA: TGTGCCAGCAGCCCGACACAGGGGCCTAACTATGGCTACACCTTC.

CDR3 loop: CASSATSGGAGDTQYF. In DNA, the CDR3 is TGTGCCAGCAGCGCAACTAGCGGGGGGGCCGGAGATACGCAGTATTTT. This rearrangement joins TRBV9 to TRBJ2-3; 13 nucleotides line up with TRBD2. With 3 bases clipped from V and 5 bases from J, the junction kept 6 bases outside the gene matches. This CDR3 spans 16 amino acids. The germline gives CDR1 SGDLS, CDR2 YYNGEE.

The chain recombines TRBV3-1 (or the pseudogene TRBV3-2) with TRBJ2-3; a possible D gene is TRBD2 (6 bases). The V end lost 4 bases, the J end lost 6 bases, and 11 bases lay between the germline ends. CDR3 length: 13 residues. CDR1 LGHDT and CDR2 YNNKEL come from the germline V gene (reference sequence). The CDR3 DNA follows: TGTGCCAGCAGCCCCCGGGGGTCGGATACGCAGTATTTT. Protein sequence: CASSPRGSDTQYF.

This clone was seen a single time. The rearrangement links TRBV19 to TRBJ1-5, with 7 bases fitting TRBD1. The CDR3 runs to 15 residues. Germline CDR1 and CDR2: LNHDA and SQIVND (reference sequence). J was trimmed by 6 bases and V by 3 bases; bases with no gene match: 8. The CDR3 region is CASSMGEGGSQPQHF. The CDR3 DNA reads TGTGCCAGTAGTATGGGAGAAGGGGGCAGTCAGCCCCAGCATTTT.

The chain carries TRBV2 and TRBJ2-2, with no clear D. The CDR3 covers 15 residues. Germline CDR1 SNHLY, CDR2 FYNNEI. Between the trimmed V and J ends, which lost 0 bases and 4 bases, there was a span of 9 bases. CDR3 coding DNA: TGTGCCAGCAGTGAAGCGCAGGCAGCCACCGGGGAGCTGTTTTTT. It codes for CASSEAQAATGELFF. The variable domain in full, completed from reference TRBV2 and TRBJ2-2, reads EPEVTQTPSHQVTQMGQEVILRCVPISNHLYFYWYRQILGQKVEFLVSFYNNEISEKSEIFDDQFSVERPDGSNFTLKIRSTKLEDSAMYFCASSEAQAATGELFFGEGSRLTVL.

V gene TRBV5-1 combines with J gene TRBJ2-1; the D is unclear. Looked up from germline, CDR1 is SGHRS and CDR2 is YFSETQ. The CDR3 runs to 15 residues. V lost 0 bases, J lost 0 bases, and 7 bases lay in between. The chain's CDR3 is CASSLAGSSYNEQFF. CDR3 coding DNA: TGCGCCAGCAGCTTGGCTGGCAGCTCCTACAATGAGCAGTTCTTC.

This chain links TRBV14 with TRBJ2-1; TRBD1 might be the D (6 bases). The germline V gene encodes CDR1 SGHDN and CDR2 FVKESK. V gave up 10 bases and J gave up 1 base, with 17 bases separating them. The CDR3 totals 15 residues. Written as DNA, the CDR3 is TGTGCCAACCCTCACAGGGATGAGTCCTACAATGAGCAGTTCTTC. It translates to CANPHRDESYNEQFF.

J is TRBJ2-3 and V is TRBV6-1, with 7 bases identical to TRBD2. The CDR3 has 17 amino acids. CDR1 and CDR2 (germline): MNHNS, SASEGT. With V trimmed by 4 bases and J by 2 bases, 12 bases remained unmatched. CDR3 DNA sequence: TGTGCCAGCAGTGGGCAGGTGGGCCTAGCGGCCACAGATACGCAGTATTTT. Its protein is CASSGQVGLAATDTQYF.

As DNA, the CDR3 is TGTGCCAGCAGTCGGGGACACACAAATTCACCCCTCCACTTT. Residues: CASSRGHTNSPLHF. This chain connects TRBV6-5 to TRBJ1-6, with D possibly matching TRBD1 (6 bases). Germline CDR1 reads MNHEY; CDR2 reads SVGAGI. The V end was cut by 5 bases, the J end by 7 bases, with 12 bases between. The CDR3 consists of 14 residues.

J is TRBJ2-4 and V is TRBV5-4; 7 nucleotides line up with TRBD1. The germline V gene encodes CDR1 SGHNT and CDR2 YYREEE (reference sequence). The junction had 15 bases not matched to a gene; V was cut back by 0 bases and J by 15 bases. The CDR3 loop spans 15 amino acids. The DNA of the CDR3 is TGTGCCAGCAGCTTGGAACGGGACAGCCAGCATTCAGGGTACTTC. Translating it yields CASSLERDSQHSGYF.

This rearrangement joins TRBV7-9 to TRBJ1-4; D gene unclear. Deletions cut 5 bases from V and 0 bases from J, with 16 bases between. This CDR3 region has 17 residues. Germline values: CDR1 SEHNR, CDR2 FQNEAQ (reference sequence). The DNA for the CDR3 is TGTGCCAGCAGCCTGACACGGCGATTGACAACTAATGAAAAACTGTTTTTT. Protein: CASSLTRRLTTNEKLFF.

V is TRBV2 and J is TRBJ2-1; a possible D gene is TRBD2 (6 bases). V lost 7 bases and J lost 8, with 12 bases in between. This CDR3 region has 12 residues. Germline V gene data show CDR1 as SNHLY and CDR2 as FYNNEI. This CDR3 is CASTASVHEQFF. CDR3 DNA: TGTGCCAGCACCGCTAGCGTGCATGAGCAGTTCTTC.

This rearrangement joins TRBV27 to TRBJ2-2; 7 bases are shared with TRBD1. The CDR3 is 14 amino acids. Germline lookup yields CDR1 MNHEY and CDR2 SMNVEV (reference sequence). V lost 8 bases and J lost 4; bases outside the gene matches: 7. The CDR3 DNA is TGTGCCAGCCGAAGGGACAGTTTCACCGGGGAGCTGTTTTTT. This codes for CASRRDSFTGELFF.